This TCR beta chain is from a study of control samples from healthy donors and cancer patients. Per the germline V gene, CDR1 is SGHRS and CDR2 is YFSETQ. Trimming pared 3 bases from V and 5 bases from J, leaving 14 bases between. The CDR3 extends over 14 amino acids. Method: immunoSEQ multiplex PCR; TCRdb's copy keeps in-frame clones and lacks some. The sample consists of approximately 70,000 clones, approximately 90% of them appearing once. Source material: PBMCs. The TCR sequence derives from a woman aged 45-60 years with colorectal cancer. This chain links TRBV5-1 with TRBJ1-1; D is perhaps TRBD1 (5 bases). The chain's CDR3 is CASSSGGASTEAFF. CDR3 coding DNA: TGCGCCAGCAGCTCGGGTGGGGCCAGTACTGAAGCTTTCTTT.